This TCR beta chain derives from a study of OX40 agonist ivuxolimab in advanced cancers. Study-wide background: The study gave patients intravenous ivuxolimab at 0.01 to 10 mg/kg every 2 weeks. Three patients, one with hepatocellular carcinoma and two with cutaneous melanoma, achieved partial responses.

Findings of the study overall: Expansion of clones was among the lowest in partial responders at 0.1-3.0 mg/kg. Also showing low normalized T-cell clonal expansion were some of the nonresponders.

TCRdb keeps only in-frame clones here, not all; method: immunoSEQ multiplex PCR. The sample has about 91,000 clones, approximately 81% seen once. The CDR3 consists of 16 residues. Trimming cost V 6 bases and J 7 bases; bases outside gene matches: 11. The V gene's germline CDR1 is KGHSH and CDR2 LQKENI. Only a few counts were recorded for this clone. The antigen is not known. The input for sequencing was CD4+ or CD8+ T cells sorted from blood, taken in a trial of the OX40 agonist ivuxolimab. The J gene is TRBJ1-6, the V gene TRBV18; 8 bases are shared with TRBD1. The TCR sequence derives from an adult with an advanced solid tumor such as melanoma, head and neck, liver or kidney cancer. The CDR3 region is CASSSQDRAGNSPLHF. In DNA, the CDR3 is TGTGCCAGCTCGTCCCAGGACAGGGCGGGGAATTCACCCCTCCACTTT.